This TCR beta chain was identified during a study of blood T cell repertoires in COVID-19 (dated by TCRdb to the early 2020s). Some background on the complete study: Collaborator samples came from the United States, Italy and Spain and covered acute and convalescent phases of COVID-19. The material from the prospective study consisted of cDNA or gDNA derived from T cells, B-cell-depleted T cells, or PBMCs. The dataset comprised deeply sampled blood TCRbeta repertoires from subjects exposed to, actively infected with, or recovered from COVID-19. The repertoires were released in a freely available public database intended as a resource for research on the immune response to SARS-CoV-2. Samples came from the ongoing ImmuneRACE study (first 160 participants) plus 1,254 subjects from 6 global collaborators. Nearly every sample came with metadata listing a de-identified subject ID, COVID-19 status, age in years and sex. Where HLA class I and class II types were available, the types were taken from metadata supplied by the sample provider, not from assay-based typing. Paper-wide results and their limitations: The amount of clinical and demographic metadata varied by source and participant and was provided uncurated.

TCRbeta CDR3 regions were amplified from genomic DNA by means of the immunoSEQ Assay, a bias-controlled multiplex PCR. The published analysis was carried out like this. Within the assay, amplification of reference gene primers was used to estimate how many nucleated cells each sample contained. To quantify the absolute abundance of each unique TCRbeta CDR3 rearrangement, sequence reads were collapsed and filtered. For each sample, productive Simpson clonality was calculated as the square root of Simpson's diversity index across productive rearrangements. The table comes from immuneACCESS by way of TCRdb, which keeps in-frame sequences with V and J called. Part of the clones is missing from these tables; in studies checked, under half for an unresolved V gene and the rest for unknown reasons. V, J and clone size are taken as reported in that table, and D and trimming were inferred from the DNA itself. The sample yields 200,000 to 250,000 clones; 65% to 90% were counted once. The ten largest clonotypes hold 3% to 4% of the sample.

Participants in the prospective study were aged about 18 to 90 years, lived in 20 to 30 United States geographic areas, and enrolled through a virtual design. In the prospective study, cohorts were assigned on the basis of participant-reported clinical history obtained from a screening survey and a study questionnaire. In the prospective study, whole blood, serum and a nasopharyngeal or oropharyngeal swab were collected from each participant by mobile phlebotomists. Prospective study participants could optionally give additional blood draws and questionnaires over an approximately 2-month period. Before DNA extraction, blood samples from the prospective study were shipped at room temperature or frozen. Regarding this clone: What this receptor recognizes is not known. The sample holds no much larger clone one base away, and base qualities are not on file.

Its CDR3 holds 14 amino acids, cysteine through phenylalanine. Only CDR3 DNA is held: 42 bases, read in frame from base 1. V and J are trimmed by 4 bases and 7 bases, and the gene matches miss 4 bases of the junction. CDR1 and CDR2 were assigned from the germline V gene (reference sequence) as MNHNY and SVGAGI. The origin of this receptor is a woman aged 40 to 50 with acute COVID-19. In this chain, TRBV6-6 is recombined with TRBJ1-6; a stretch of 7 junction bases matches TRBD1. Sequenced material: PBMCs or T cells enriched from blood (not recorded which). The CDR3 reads CASSSTGTNSPLHF. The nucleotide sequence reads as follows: TGTGCCAGCAGTTCGACAGGGACGAATTCACCCCTCCACTTT.